The 8 T cell receptor beta chains in this list originate from one sample, sequenced in a study of cytomegalovirus exposure and HLA in healthy donors. 60 Vbeta and 13 Jbeta primers were used in PCR. TCRdb's table, derived via immunoSEQ multiplex PCR, lists solely in-frame clones and lacks some. In the table there are under 95,000 clones, roughly 77% of which are singletons. Sequenced: PBMCs. The receptor source for this set is a man in his forties in good health and CMV-seronegative.

This clone was observed once. The gene calls are TRBV28 and TRBJ1-4; tentative D call: TRBD1 (6 bases). Looked up from germline, CDR1 is MDHEN and CDR2 is SYDVKM. V lost 1 base, J lost 8 bases, and 14 bases lay in between. The CDR3 sequence is 15 residues long. The CDR3 nucleotides are TGTGCCAGCAGTTTATCGGGACACAACGAGGAAAAACTGTTTTTT. Protein: CASSLSGHNEEKLFF. Full variable domain (remainder filled in from reference TRBV28 and TRBJ1-4): DVKVTQSSRYLVKRTGEKVFLECVQDMDHENMFWYRQDPGLGLRLIYFSYDVKMKEKGDIPEGYSVSREKKERFSLILESASTNQTSMYLCASSLSGHNEEKLFFGSGTQLSVL.

This chain links TRBV28 with TRBJ2-7; 8 nucleotides line up with TRBD2. The trim removed 3 bases at V and 3 bases at J, leaving 7 bases unmatched. Germline-derived CDR1 and CDR2 are MDHEN and SYDVKM. The CDR3 consists of 15 residues. The CDR3 DNA reads TGTGCCAGCAGTTTCGGCGGGGGGTCTTTCTACGAGCAGTACTTC. Translated, it gives CASSFGGGSFYEQYF. Drawing the rest from reference TRBV28 and TRBJ2-7, the complete variable domain is DVKVTQSSRYLVKRTGEKVFLECVQDMDHENMFWYRQDPGLGLRLIYFSYDVKMKEKGDIPEGYSVSREKKERFSLILESASTNQTSMYLCASSFGGGSFYEQYFGPGTRLTVT.

V is TRBV6-6 and J is TRBJ2-7, with D hard to call. CDR3 length: 11 residues. Germline lookup yields CDR1 MNHNY and CDR2 SVGAGI (reference sequence). The germline V and J ends were trimmed by 5 bases and 5 bases, with 7 bases remaining between them. The chain's CDR3 is CASSLSDEQYF. As DNA, the CDR3 is TGTGCCAGCAGTCTCAGCGACGAGCAGTACTTC.

J is TRBJ1-2 and V is TRBV10-3, with D hard to call. Germline-derived CDR1 and CDR2 are ENHRY and SYGVKD. This CDR3 is 13 amino acids long. The V end was cut by 4 bases, the J end by 6 bases, with 12 bases between. The CDR3 DNA follows: TGTGCCATCAGTGGGGAAGGGAGGGATGGCTACACCTTC. Translating gives CAISGEGRDGYTF.

This clone was observed a single time. The J gene is TRBJ1-1, the V gene TRBV4-2; 7 bases line up with TRBD1. Trimming took 1 base from V and 2 from J; bases not matched to a gene: 7. CDR1 and CDR2 from the germline V gene are LGHNA and YNFKEQ. There are 16 residues in the CDR3. In nucleotides, the CDR3 is TGTGCCAGCAGCCAAGGTCCGCCAGGGGGTAACACTGAAGCTTTCTTT. Translation gives CASSQGPPGGNTEAFF.

The gene calls are TRBV4-2 and TRBJ1-2; TRBD1 aligns across 7 bases. Germline V lookup: CDR1 LGHNA, CDR2 YNFKEQ. V lost 3 bases, J lost 3 bases, and 1 base stayed unmatched. This CDR3 region has 13 residues. Here the CDR3 DNA reads TGTGCCAGCAGCCACGACAGGGACTATGGCTACACCTTC. Its protein product is CASSHDRDYGYTF.

This clone appeared a few times. The rearrangement uses TRBV29-1 and TRBJ1-1, with 7 bases matching TRBD1. This CDR3 is built from 14 residues. Trimming took 4 bases from V and 1 from J; bases not matched to a gene: 6. In germline, CDR1 is SQVTM, CDR2 ANQGSEA. CDR3 sequence reads: CSVVPTGKNTEAFF. CDR3 in DNA: TGCAGCGTTGTACCGACAGGGAAGAACACTGAAGCTTTCTTT.

This chain links TRBV11-2 with TRBJ1-3; D gene unclear. In germline, CDR1 is SGHAT, CDR2 FQNNGV. This CDR3 is built from 16 residues. V lost 3 bases and J 3 bases, leaving 15 bases between the germline ends. CDR3 nucleotide sequence: TGTGCCAGCAGCTTGCCGGCGCTGAGGGATGGAAACACCATATATTTT. It specifies CASSLPALRDGNTIYF.